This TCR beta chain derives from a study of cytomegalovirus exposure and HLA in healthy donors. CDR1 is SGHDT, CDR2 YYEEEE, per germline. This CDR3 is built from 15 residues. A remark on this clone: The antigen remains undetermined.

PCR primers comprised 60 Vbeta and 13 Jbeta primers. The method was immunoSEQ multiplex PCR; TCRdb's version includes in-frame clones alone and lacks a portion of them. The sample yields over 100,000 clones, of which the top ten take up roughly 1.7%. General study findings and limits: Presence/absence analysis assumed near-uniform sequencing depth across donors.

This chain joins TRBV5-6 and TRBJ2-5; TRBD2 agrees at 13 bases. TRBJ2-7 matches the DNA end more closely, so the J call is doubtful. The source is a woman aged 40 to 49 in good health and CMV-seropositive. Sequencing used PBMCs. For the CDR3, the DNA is TGTGCCAGCAGCTTGGCCGGACTAGCGGGAGTCGAGCAGTACTTC. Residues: CASSLAGLAGVEQYF.